Reported below is one T cell receptor beta chain. Its target is unknown. The data are from a study of radiotherapy plus CTLA-4 blockade in lung cancer. Study summary: Of the patients, about 20% showed objective responses and around 29% attained disease control.

Here immunoSEQ multiplex PCR was the method, and the copy in TCRdb shows in-frame clones only, minus some. The data hold 65,000 to 70,000 clones, with about 80% observed a single time. Study observations and caveats: The best prediction of response reportedly came from early blood T cell clone dynamics, with interferon-beta.

Chemo-refractory metastatic non-small-cell lung cancer patients were treated with focal radiation plus CTLA-4 blockade with ipilimumab. This CDR3 has 14 residues. Germline V CDR1 and CDR2: MNHNS, SASEGT. V shed 10 bases and J 2 bases; nucleotides not matched to a gene: 11. The chain carries TRBV6-1 and TRBJ2-7; TRBD1 agrees at 7 bases. Sequenced here: peripheral blood, sampled from a patient treated with radiotherapy plus ipilimumab. This clonotype was sampled from a human donor with non-small cell lung cancer who had a complete response to radiotherapy plus ipilimumab. Here the CDR3 DNA reads TGTGCCACCTTGGTGGGACAGCGACCCTACGAGCAGTACTTC. This translates into CATLVGQRPYEQYF.